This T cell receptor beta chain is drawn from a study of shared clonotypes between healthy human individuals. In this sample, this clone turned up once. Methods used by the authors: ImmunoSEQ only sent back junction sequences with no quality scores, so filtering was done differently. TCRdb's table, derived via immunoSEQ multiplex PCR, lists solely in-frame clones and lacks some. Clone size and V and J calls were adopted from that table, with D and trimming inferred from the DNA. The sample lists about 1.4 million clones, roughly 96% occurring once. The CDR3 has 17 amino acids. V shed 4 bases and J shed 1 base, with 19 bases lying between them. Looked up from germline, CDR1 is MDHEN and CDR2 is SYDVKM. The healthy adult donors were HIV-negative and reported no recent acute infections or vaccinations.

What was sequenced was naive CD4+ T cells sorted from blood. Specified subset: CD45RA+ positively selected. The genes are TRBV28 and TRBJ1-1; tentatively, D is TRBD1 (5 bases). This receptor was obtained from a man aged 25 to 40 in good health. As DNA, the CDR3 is TGTGCCAGCAGTTGGGGGTCTCTCCCGAACAAGAACACTGAAGCTTTCTTT. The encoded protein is CASSWGSLPNKNTEAFF.